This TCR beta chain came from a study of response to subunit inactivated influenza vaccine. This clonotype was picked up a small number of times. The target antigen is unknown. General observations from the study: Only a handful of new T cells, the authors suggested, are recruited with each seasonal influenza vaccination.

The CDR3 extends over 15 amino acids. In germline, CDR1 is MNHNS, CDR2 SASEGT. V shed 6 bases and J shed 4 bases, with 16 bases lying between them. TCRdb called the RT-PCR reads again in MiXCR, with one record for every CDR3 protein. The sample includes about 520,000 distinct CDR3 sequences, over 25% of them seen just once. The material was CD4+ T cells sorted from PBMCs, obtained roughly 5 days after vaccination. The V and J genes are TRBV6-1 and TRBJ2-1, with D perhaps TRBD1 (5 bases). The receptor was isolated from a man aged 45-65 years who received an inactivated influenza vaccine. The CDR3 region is CASSGRQMQYNEQFF. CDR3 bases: TGTGCCAGCAGCGGCCGACAGATGCAATACAATGAGCAGTTCTTC.